Detailed here is one T cell receptor (beta chain). V lost 6 bases and J lost 7; bases outside the gene matches: 14. This CDR3 contains 16 residues. Germline V gives CDR1 KGHSH, CDR2 LQKENI. The data derive from a study of tumor T cells in aggressive B-cell lymphoma. Using immunoSEQ multiplex PCR, the repertoire was profiled, and TCRdb retains in-frame clones only, with some absent. This sample has thousands of clones, with roughly 90% found just once. The chain has TRBV18 and TRBJ1-5; 8 nucleotides match TRBD1. This TCR was recovered from an adult with diffuse large B cell lymphoma. The sequenced sample was tumor tissue. CDR3 nucleotides: TGTGCCAGCTCGTCTACCGGGACAGGCCTCGGCCAGCCCCAGCATTTT. It yields the protein CASSSTGTGLGQPQHF.